This is a list of T cell receptor beta chains from one sample in a study of blood T cell repertoires in COVID-19. Clones were read by immunoSEQ multiplex PCR, and TCRdb kept only the in-frame ones, dropping some. The data hold some 200,000 clones, with 65% to 85% observed a single time. The sequenced sample consisted of PBMCs or T cells enriched from blood (not recorded which). Receptors were obtained from a woman between 35 and 50 years old with acute COVID-19. Each CDR3 is given with its conserved first and last residue. The D gene is left open where the match is weak. Clone size is stated in some rows and not others, as once, few, many or a class when expanded.

v_call	d_call	j_call	clone_size	cdr3_nt	cdr3_aa
TRBV2	-	TRBJ2-7	-	TGTGCCAGCAGGCCTAGACAGTCCTACGAGCAGTACTTC	CASRPRQSYEQYF
TRBV5-4	TRBD2	TRBJ2-7	-	TGTGCCAGCAGCCCGGGGACTAGCGGGAGCCTGTACGAGCAGTACTTC	CASSPGTSGSLYEQYF
TRBV27	-	TRBJ2-4	once	TGTGCCAGCAGTACCTTCGGTGCAAGAGCCAAAAACATTCAGTACTTC	CASSTFGARAKNIQYF
TRBV13	TRBD1	TRBJ2-7	-	TGTGCCAGCAAATCGGTCAGGGGGAGAGGGGAGCAGTACTTC	CASKSVRGRGEQYF
TRBV6-4	-	TRBJ2-1	once	TGTGCCAGCAGTCCCGGGACTCGATCTGGCAATGAGCAGTTCTTC	CASSPGTRSGNEQFF
TRBV5-1	TRBD1	TRBJ2-5	-	TGCGCCAGCAGCTTTTTGGTGGGACAGGGGGCGCGGGAGACCCAGTACTTC	CASSFLVGQGARETQYF
TRBV18	TRBD2	TRBJ2-3	-	TGTGCCAGCTCCAGGAACTCAGGGCTAGCGGGAGAGGGGGCCACAGATACGCAGTATTTT	CASSRNSGLAGEGATDTQYF
TRBV27	TRBD1	TRBJ1-2	-	TGTGCCAGCAGGGGACAGGCTAACTATGGCTACACCTTC	CASRGQANYGYTF
TRBV2	-	TRBJ1-1	-	TGTGCCAGCAGTGAGGAGTCATACGGCACTGAAGCTTTCTTT	CASSEESYGTEAFF
TRBV5-1	TRBD2	TRBJ2-1	-	TGCGCCAGCAGCTTGGGGTATAGCGGGAGTCTGGATGAGCAGTTCTTC	CASSLGYSGSLDEQFF
TRBV5-6	-	TRBJ1-5	few	TGTGCCAGCCGTAATTGGGGGCTGAGGAATCAGCCCCAGCATTTT	CASRNWGLRNQPQHF
TRBV9	TRBD1	TRBJ1-6	-	TGTGCCAGCAGCCCAGAGGACAGGGGTCGCGCTAATTCACCCCTCCACTTT	CASSPEDRGRANSPLHF
TRBV19	TRBD1	TRBJ2-7	-	TGTGCCAGTAGTATGGGACAGGCTTCGACCTACGAGCAGTACTTC	CASSMGQASTYEQYF
TRBV29-1	TRBD1	TRBJ2-5	-	TGCAGCGGCGCCGGGACAGACAACCAAGAGACCCAGTACTTC	CSGAGTDNQETQYF
TRBV15	-	TRBJ1-2	-	TGTGCCACCAGCAGCATCACAGGGTCCGGCTATGGCTACACCTTC	CATSSITGSGYGYTF
TRBV3-1/TRBV3-2	TRBD1	TRBJ1-1	-	TGTGCCAGCAGCCAAGGGGCAGGGGGCACTGAAGCTTTCTTT	CASSQGAGGTEAFF
TRBV7-3	-	TRBJ1-5	few	TGTGCCAGCAGTCTAGATAGCAATCAGCCCCAGCATTTT	CASSLDSNQPQHF
TRBV3-1/TRBV3-2	-	TRBJ1-2	-	TGTGCCAGCAGCTTCAACCCACAGTTGGGCTATGGCTACACCTTC	CASSFNPQLGYGYTF
TRBV7-9	-	TRBJ2-7	-	TGTGCCAGCAGCCCTCTGGACAGTCGGAACGAGCAGTACTTC	CASSPLDSRNEQYF
TRBV13	-	TRBJ1-5	-	TGTGCCAGCAGTGGGAGGGGGGTTCAGCCCCAGCATTTT	CASSGRGVQPQHF
TRBV3-1/TRBV3-2	TRBD1	TRBJ1-1	many	TGTGCCAGCAGCCTTCACGGACAGGCTAGGGGGAACACTGAAGCTTTCTTT	CASSLHGQARGNTEAFF
TRBV30	-	TRBJ2-1	-	TGTGCCTGGACCTCTGGGGCAGCCTACAATGAGCAGTTCTTC	CAWTSGAAYNEQFF
TRBV30	-	TRBJ1-2	-	TGTGCCTGGATAGGGGAGGGGTATGGCTACACCTTC	CAWIGEGYGYTF
TRBV19	TRBD1	TRBJ1-1	-	TGTGCCAGTATAGGGACAGCCATAATGAACACTGAAGCTTTCTTT	CASIGTAIMNTEAFF
TRBV5-4	-	TRBJ1-1	few	TGTGCCAGCAGCTTGGAGAACAGGTCCCCACCTGAAGCTTTCTTT	CASSLENRSPPEAFF
TRBV4-3	-	TRBJ2-7	-	TGCGCCAGCAGCGTAACTACGGGCTACGAGCAGTACTTC	CASSVTTGYEQYF
TRBV9	-	TRBJ1-2	-	TGTGCCAGCGACGCGGCCACCTCTCGGGGTGGCTACACCTTC	CASDAATSRGGYTF
TRBV4-2	-	TRBJ1-1	-	TGTGCCAGCAGCCAAGAGCCCACGGCAGGCTCTGAAGCTTTCTTT	CASSQEPTAGSEAFF
TRBV6-5	TRBD2	TRBJ2-1	-	TGTGCCAGCAGTTCGGCGGGGGGGCCGTCCAATGAGCAGTTCTTC	CASSSAGGPSNEQFF
TRBV6-2/TRBV6-3	TRBD1	TRBJ2-1	-	TGTGCCAGCAGTTACTTCGGACAGGGGGTGTTAACTTCGGACAATGAGCAGTTCTTC	CASSYFGQGVLTSDNEQFF
TRBV18	-	TRBJ2-7	-	TGTGCCAGCTCACCGAGGGGACATCGCGACGAGCAGTACTTC	CASSPRGHRDEQYF
TRBV5-1	-	TRBJ1-3	-	TGCGCCAGCAGCTTGGGGACAGTCTCTGGAAACACCATATATTTT	CASSLGTVSGNTIYF
TRBV11-2	TRBD2	TRBJ2-7	-	TGTGCCAGCAGCTTAGTGGCTAGCGGGCCCTCCTACGAGCAGTACTTC	CASSLVASGPSYEQYF
TRBV7-2	-	TRBJ2-7	few	TGTGCCAGCAGCTTAGTTGCGTCCTACGAGCAGTACTTC	CASSLVASYEQYF
TRBV9	TRBD1	TRBJ1-4	-	TGTGCCAGCAGCGTAGGGACAACCGGGACAGGGGGGGAAAAACTGTTTTTT	CASSVGTTGTGGEKLFF
TRBV18	-	TRBJ1-2	-	TGTGCCAGCTCACCAGAGCCCTCGGGGGGCTATGGCTACACCTTC	CASSPEPSGGYGYTF
TRBV2	-	TRBJ2-5	few	TGTGCCAGCAGTGCGGGACAACTCCAAGAGACCCAGTACTTC	CASSAGQLQETQYF
TRBV12-5	-	TRBJ2-5	-	TGTGCTAGTGGTCCCGCAGGAGAGACCCAGTACTTC	CASGPAGETQYF
TRBV5-6	-	TRBJ1-2	-	TGTGCCAGCACCTTATCGAGGGGAGGTAACTATGGCTACACCTTC	CASTLSRGGNYGYTF
TRBV7-2	-	TRBJ1-4	-	TGTGCCAGCAGCTTAACAGCAACTAATGAAAAACTGTTTTTT	CASSLTATNEKLFF
TRBV7-2	TRBD1	TRBJ2-7	-	TGTGCCAGCAGCCAACTAACAGGGGCCCTCTACGAGCAGTACTTC	CASSQLTGALYEQYF
TRBV15	-	TRBJ1-5	-	TGTGCCACCAGCAGAGGGAATGCAGGGAGCAATCAGCCCCAGCATTTT	CATSRGNAGSNQPQHF
TRBV18	-	TRBJ2-3	-	TGTGCCAGCTCAACCCGGGACTCGAATACAGATACGCAGTATTTT	CASSTRDSNTDTQYF
TRBV7-9	-	TRBJ1-1	-	TGTGCCAGCAGCTTGGAAGGGGCAGGTGAAGCTTTCTTT	CASSLEGAGEAFF
TRBV30	-	TRBJ1-6	-	TGTGCCTGGAGCGCCCTGGAGGCAAGGAACAATTCACCCCTCCACTTT	CAWSALEARNNSPLHF
TRBV5-1	-	TRBJ1-2	-	TGCGCCAGCAGCTTGGCCAGGGCCTATGGCTACACCTTC	CASSLARAYGYTF